The text below deals with one T cell receptor (beta chain). The sample belongs to a study of blood T cell repertoires in COVID-19. Across the whole study: Collection of acute and convalescent COVID-19 samples took place in the United States, Italy and Spain. T cells, B-cell-depleted T cells, or PBMCs provided the cDNA or gDNA that served as material.

Recruitment covered about two dozen US areas and drew participants whose ages spanned roughly 18 to 89 years. Assignment of participants to cohorts was predicated upon participant-reported clinical history. Assay: immunoSEQ multiplex PCR; the TCRdb copy retains only in-frame clones and omits some. The data contain hundreds of thousands of clones, approximately 89% of them singletons. The TCR sequence derives from a woman between 50 and 59 years old who had been exposed to COVID-19. Sequenced: PBMCs or T cells enriched from blood (not recorded which).

CDR3 coding DNA: TGTGCCAGCAGCTTAGGGGGGACAGACGAAGCTTTCTTT. This encodes CASSLGGTDEAFF. J is TRBJ1-1 and V is TRBV11-1; TRBD1 matches at 7 bases. V trimming: 1 base; J trimming: 8 bases; junction bases outside the gene matches: 4. In germline, CDR1 is SGHAT, CDR2 FQDESV (reference sequence). This CDR3 contains 13 residues.